This T cell receptor (beta chain) was documented in a study of siplizumab effects on memory and regulatory T cells. Generated by immunoSEQ multiplex PCR, the TCRdb table keeps only in-frame clones and is missing some. The table lists around 100,000 clones, around 90% of them singletons. The CDR3 length is 13 residues. The sequence came from a human donor in good health. Some clones in this sample may be carry-over from other donors' samples. The chain employs TRBV12-1 and TRBJ2-1. TRBV12-1 is shown as a pseudogene. The material sequenced was CD4+ T cells sorted from blood. DNA for the CDR3: TGTGCCAGCAGCTTCTCCCACTACAATGAGCAGTTCTTC. It codes for CASSFSHYNEQFF.